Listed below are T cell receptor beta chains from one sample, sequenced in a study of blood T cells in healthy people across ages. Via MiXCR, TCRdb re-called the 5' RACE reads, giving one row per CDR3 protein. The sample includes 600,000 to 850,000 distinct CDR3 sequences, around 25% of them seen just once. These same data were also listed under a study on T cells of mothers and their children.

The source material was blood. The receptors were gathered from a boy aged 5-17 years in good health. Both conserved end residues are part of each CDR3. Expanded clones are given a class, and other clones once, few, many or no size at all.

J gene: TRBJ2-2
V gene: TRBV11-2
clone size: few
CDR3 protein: CASSLNWDGELFF

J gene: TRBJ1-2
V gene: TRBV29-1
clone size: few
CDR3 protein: CSAVLQGPIEYGYTF

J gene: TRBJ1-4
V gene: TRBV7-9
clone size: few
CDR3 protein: CASSPLLNANEKLFF

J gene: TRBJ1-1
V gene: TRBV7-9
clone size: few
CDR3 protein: CASSLYGTESEAFF

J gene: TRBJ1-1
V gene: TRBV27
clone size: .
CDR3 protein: CASSDGFNTEAFF

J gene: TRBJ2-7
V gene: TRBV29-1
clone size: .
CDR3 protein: CSGTRGYEQYF

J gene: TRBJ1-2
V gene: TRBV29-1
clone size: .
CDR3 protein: CSVERIPSNYGYTF

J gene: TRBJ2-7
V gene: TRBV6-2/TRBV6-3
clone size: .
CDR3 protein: CASRRGQGAYYEQYF

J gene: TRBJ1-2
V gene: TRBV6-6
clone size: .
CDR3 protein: CASSYVGGGDNYGYTF

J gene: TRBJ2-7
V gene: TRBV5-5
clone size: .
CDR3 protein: CACSLDAGGLYEQYF

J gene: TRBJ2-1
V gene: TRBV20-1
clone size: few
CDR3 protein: CSARNSGSRSYNEQFF

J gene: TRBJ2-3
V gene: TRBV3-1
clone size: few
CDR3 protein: CASSQGHAADTQYF

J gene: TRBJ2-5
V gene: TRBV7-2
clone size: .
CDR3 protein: CASSLPTSGGETQYF

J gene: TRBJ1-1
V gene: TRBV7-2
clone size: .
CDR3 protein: CASSLAHQALEAFF

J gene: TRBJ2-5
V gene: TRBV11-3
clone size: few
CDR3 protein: CASSPRQKQETQYF

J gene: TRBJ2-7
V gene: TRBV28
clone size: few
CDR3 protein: CASSLIESGRVNEQYF

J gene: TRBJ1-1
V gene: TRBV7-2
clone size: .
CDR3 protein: CASSSPGDDTEAFF

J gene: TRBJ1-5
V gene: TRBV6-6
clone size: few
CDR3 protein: CASLLGGNQPQHF

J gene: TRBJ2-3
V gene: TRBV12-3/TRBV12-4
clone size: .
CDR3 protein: CASRSSGANTDTQYF